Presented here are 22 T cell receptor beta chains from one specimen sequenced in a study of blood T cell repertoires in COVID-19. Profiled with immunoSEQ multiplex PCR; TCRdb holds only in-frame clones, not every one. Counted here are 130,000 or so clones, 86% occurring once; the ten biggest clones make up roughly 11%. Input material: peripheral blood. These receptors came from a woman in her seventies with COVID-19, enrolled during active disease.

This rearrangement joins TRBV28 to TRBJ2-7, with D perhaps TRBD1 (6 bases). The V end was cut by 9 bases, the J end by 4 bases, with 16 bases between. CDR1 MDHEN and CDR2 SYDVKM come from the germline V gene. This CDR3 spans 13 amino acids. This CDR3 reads CASTGSNEYEQYF. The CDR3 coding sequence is TGTGCCAGTACAGGGAGCAATGAATACGAGCAGTACTTC.

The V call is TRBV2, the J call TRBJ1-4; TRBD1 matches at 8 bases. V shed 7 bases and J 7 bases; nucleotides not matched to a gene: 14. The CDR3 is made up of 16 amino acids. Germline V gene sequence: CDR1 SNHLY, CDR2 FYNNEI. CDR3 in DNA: TGTGCCAGCACAGACAGGGGCAACCCCAGCGGTGAAAAACTGTTTTTT. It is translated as CASTDRGNPSGEKLFF.

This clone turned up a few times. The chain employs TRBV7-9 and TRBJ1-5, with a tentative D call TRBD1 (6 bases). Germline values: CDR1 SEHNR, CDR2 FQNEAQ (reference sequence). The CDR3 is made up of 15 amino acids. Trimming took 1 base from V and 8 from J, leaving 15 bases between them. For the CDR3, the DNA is TGTGCCAGCAGCTTAGGACGCGGGGGCGCGGAGCCCCAGCATTTT. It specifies CASSLGRGGAEPQHF.

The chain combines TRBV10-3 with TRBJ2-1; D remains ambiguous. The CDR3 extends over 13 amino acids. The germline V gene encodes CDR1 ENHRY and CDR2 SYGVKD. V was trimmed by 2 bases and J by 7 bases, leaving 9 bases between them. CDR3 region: CAISEASRNEQFF. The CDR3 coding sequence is TGTGCCATCAGTGAGGCGAGCCGGAATGAGCAGTTCTTC.

The chain's CDR3 is CASSSPGAETQYF. The CDR3 bases are TGTGCCAGCAGCTCCCCGGGAGCTGAGACCCAGTACTTC. The chain uses TRBV5-6 and TRBJ2-5, with TRBD2 as a possible D gene (6 bases). The CDR3 covers 13 residues. The V and J ends lost 3 bases and 5 bases respectively, with 11 bases between them. Germline lookup yields CDR1 SGHDT and CDR2 YYEEEE.

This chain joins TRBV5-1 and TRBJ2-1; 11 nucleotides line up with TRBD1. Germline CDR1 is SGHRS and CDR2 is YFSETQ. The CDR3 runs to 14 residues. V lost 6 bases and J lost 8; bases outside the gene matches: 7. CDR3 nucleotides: TGCGCCAGCACTCTGGGACAGGGGGACGATGAGCAGTTCTTC. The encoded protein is CASTLGQGDDEQFF.

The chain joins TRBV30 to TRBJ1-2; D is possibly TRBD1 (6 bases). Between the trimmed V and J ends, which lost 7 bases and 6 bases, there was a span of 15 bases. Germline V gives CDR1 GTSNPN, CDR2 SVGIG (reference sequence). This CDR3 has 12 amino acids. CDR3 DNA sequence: TGTGCCTTTTTACAGGGTTCCAATGGCTACACCTTC. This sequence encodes CAFLQGSNGYTF.

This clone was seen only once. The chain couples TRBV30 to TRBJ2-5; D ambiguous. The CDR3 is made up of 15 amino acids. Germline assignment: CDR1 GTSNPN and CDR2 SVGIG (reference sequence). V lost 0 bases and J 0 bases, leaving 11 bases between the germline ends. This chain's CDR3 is CAWSVGQTNQETQYF. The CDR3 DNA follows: TGTGCCTGGAGTGTTGGGCAAACAAACCAAGAGACCCAGTACTTC.

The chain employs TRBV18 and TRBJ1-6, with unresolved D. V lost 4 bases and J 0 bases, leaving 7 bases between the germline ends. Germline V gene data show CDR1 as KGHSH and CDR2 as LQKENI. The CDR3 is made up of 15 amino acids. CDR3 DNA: TGTGCCAGCTCACTACAGAGCTCCTATAATTCACCCCTCCACTTT. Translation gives CASSLQSSYNSPLHF.

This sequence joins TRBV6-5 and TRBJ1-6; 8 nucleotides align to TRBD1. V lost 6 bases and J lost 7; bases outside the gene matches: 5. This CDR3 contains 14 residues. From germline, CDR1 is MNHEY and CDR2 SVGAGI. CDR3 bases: TGTGCCAGCAGCGCCAGGGGGCCGAATTCACCCCTCCACTTT. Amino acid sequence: CASSARGPNSPLHF.

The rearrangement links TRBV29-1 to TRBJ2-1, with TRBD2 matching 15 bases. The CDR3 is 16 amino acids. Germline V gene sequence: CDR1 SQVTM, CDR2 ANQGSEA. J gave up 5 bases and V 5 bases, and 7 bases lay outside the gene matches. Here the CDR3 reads CSVSGTSGGSHNEQFF. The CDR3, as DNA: TGCAGCGTTAGCGGGACTAGCGGGGGGAGTCACAATGAGCAGTTCTTC.

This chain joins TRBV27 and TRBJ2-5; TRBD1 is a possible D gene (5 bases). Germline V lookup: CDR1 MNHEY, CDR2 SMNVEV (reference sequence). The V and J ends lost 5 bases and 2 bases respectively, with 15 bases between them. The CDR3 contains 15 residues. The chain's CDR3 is CASSLPRQIQETQYF. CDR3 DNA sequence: TGTGCCAGCAGTCTACCTCGACAGATACAAGAGACCCAGTACTTC.

The CDR3 loop reads CASSLEGPTGLQETQYF. The CDR3 region has the DNA TGTGCCAGCAGCTTGGAAGGCCCAACAGGGCTCCAAGAGACCCAGTACTTC. V gene TRBV5-6 combines with J gene TRBJ2-5; tentatively, D is TRBD1 (6 bases). Germline CDR1 and CDR2: SGHDT and YYEEEE. This CDR3 is 17 amino acids long. V dropped 0 bases and J dropped 1 base, with 16 bases sitting between them.

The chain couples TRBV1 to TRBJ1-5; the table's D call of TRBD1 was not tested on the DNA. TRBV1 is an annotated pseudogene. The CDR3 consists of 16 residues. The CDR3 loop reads CTTTQVWGPSNQPQHF. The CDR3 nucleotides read TGCACCACAACTCAGGTTTGGGGGCCTAGCAATCAGCCCCAGCATTTT.

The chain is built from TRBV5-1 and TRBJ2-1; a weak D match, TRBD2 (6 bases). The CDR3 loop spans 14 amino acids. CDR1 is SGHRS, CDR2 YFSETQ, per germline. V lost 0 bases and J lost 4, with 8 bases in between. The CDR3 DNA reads TGCGCCAGCAGCTTGGGGACTACTTACAATGAGCAGTTCTTC. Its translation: CASSLGTTYNEQFF.

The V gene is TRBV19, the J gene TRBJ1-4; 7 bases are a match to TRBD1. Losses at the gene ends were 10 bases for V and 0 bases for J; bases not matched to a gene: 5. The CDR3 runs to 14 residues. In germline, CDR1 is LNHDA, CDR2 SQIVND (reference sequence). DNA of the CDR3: TGTGCCACCGGACAGGATTCAACTAATGAAAAACTGTTTTTT. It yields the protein CATGQDSTNEKLFF.

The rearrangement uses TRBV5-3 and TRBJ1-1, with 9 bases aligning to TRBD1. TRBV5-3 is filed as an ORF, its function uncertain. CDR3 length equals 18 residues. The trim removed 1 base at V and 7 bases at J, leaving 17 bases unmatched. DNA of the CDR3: TGTGCCAGAAGCTTGAAGGGACCGGGACAGGGTGGAGTGGATGAAGCTTTCTTT. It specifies CARSLKGPGQGGVDEAFF.

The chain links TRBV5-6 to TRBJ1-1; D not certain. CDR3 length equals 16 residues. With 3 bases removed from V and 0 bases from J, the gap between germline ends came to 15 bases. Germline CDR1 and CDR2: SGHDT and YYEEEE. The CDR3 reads CASSWVAANMNTEAFF. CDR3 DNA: TGTGCCAGCAGCTGGGTGGCAGCGAACATGAACACTGAAGCTTTCTTT. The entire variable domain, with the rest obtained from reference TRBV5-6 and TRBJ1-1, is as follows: DAGVTQSPTHLIKTRGQQVTLRCSPKSGHDTVSWYQQALGQGPQFIFQYYEEEERQRGNFPDRFSGHQFPNYSSELNVNALLLGDSALYLCASSWVAANMNTEAFFGQGTRLTVV.

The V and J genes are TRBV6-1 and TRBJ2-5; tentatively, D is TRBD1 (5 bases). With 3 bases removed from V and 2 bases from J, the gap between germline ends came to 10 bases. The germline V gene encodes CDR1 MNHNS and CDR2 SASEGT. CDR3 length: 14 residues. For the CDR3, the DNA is TGTGCCAGCAGTGAGCTAGGGGCACAAGAGACCCAGTACTTC. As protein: CASSELGAQETQYF.

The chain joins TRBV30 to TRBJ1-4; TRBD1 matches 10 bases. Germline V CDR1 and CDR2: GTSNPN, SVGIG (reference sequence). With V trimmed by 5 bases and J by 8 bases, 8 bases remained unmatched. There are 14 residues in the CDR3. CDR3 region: CAWGPGTGDEKLFF. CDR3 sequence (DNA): TGTGCCTGGGGCCCCGGGACAGGGGACGAAAAACTGTTTTTT. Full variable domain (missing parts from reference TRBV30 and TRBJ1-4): SQTIHQWPATLVQPVGSPLSLECTVEGTSNPNLYWYRQAAGRGLQLLFYSVGIGQISSEVPQNLSASRPQDRQFILSSKKLLLSDSGFYLCAWGPGTGDEKLFFGSGTQLSVL.

The CDR3 loop is CASSLPSGGGRETQYF. As DNA, the CDR3 is TGTGCCAGCAGTCTTCCTAGCGGGGGGGGAAGAGAGACCCAGTACTTC. J is TRBJ2-5 and V is TRBV28, with 12 nucleotides matching TRBD2. The germline V gene encodes CDR1 MDHEN and CDR2 SYDVKM. This CDR3 is 16 amino acids long. The V and J ends lost 5 bases and 4 bases, in that order; junction bases with no gene match: 8.

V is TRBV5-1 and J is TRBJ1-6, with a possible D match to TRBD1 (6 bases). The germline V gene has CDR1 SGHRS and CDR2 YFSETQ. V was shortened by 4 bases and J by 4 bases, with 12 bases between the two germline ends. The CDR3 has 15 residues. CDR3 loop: CASSPTGTYNSPLHF. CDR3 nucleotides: TGCGCCAGCAGCCCGACAGGCACGTATAATTCACCCCTCCACTTT.